The 27 T cell receptor beta chains reported below all come from one sample, sequenced in a study of T cell clones after liver transplantation. TCRdb keeps only in-frame clones here, not all; method: immunoSEQ multiplex PCR. The data contain about 74,000 clones, 80% of them singletons. The source was CD4+ T cells from blood, collected before liver transplant. The receptor source for this set is a human donor who received a liver transplant.

As regards this clone: At the DNA level, this CDR3 is encoded by other sequences in the same sample as well. The V gene is TRBV7-2, the J gene TRBJ1-5, with D uncertain. Germline V CDR1 and CDR2: SGHTA, FQGNSA. Between the trimmed V and J ends, which lost 1 base and 11 bases, there was a span of 12 bases. The CDR3 runs 13 residues. DNA of the CDR3: TGTGCCAGCAGCTTAGTGAGCCAAGGGTCCCAGCATTTT. Translating it yields CASSLVSQGSQHF.

V gene TRBV18 combines with J gene TRBJ2-5; TRBD2 matches at 11 bases. The CDR3 runs 15 residues. The J segment lost 5 bases and the V segment lost 0 bases, leaving 2 bases of the junction unmatched. Germline CDR1 is KGHSH and CDR2 is LQKENI. CDR3 bases: TGTGCCAGCTCACCACCGATAGCGGGAGGGGAGACCCAGTACTTC. It codes for CASSPPIAGGETQYF.

The gene calls are TRBV5-1 and TRBJ2-1, with D unclear. Germline lookup yields CDR1 SGHRS and CDR2 YFSETQ. The V end lost 4 bases, the J end lost 4 bases, and 18 bases lay between the germline ends. This CDR3 is 16 amino acids long. CDR3 DNA: TGCGCCAGCAGCCCTGATGAAGCTCTAGGATACAATGAGCAGTTCTTC. Its protein product is CASSPDEALGYNEQFF.

This clone has a single count. The rearrangement links TRBV7-8 to TRBJ2-5, with D uncertain. CDR1 is SGHVS, CDR2 FQNEAQ, per germline. The CDR3 extends over 13 amino acids. The V gene lost 3 bases and the J gene lost 5 bases, with 10 bases spanning the gap. The CDR3 spells CASSFSSPETQYF. In DNA, the CDR3 is TGTGCCAGCAGCTTTAGTAGCCCGGAGACCCAGTACTTC. Full variable domain (outside the CDR3, taken from reference TRBV7-8 and TRBJ2-5): GAGVSQSPRYKVAKRGQDVALRCDPISGHVSLFWYQQALGQGPEFLTYFQNEAQLDKSGLPSDRFFAERPEGSVSTLKIQRTQQEDSAVYLCASSFSSPETQYFGPGTRLLVL.

This clone was recorded a few times. This chain links TRBV7-9 with TRBJ2-2; no reliable D call. CDR3 length equals 14 residues. V lost 5 bases and J lost 4, with 11 bases in between. Per germline, CDR1 SEHNR and CDR2 FQNEAQ (reference sequence). CDR3 in amino acids: CASSPQVGTGELFF. The CDR3 nucleotides read TGTGCCAGCAGCCCCCAGGTCGGCACCGGGGAGCTGTTTTTT.

The J gene is TRBJ2-7, the V gene TRBV7-2; D is uncertain. V lost 1 base and J 7 bases, leaving 11 bases between the germline ends. This CDR3 has 13 residues. CDR1 is SGHTA and CDR2 is FQGNSA in the germline V gene. DNA for the CDR3: TGTGCCAGCAGCTTAGTCCAGGCTCCGGAGCAGTACTTC. Its translation: CASSLVQAPEQYF.

The chain's CDR3 is CASRRGQGLNTEAFF. In DNA, the CDR3 is TGTGCCAGCAGACGGGGACAGGGGTTGAACACTGAAGCTTTCTTT. This chain uses TRBV6-5 with TRBJ1-1; 10 bases map to TRBD1. J gave up 0 bases and V 6 bases, and 4 bases lay outside the gene matches. This CDR3 comprises 15 residues. From germline, CDR1 is MNHEY and CDR2 SVGAGI.

The rearrangement joins TRBV15 to TRBJ1-3; TRBD1 agrees at 10 bases. The germline V gene has CDR1 LNHNV and CDR2 YYDKDF (reference sequence). V shed 3 bases and J 3 bases; nucleotides not matched to a gene: 8. The CDR3 has 17 amino acids. CDR3 nucleotides: TGTGCCACCAGCAGCAGGACAGGGGGGTATATTGGAAACACCATATATTTT. Its translation is CATSSRTGGYIGNTIYF.

This chain uses TRBV11-1 with TRBJ2-1, with D uncertain. V was shortened by 0 bases and J by 2 bases, with 11 bases between the two germline ends. The CDR3 has 16 residues. Germline V gene data show CDR1 as SGHAT and CDR2 as FQDESV (reference sequence). The CDR3: CASSLAQLAPYNEQFF. The CDR3 DNA reads TGTGCCAGCAGCTTAGCGCAGTTAGCCCCCTACAATGAGCAGTTCTTC.

The rearrangement links TRBV5-1 to TRBJ1-4, with D tentatively TRBD1 (6 bases). V lost 0 bases, J lost 5 bases, and 11 bases lay in between. Germline loops: CDR1 SGHRS, CDR2 YFSETQ. There are 15 residues in the CDR3. The CDR3 region is CASSLATGKNEKLFF. CDR3 nucleotides: TGCGCCAGCAGCTTGGCTACAGGGAAAAATGAAAAACTGTTTTTT.

This chain uses TRBV28 with TRBJ1-2; possible D gene TRBD1, 5 bases. Germline-derived CDR1 and CDR2 are MDHEN and SYDVKM. V lost 6 bases and J 6 bases, leaving 23 bases between the germline ends. The CDR3 consists of 16 residues. In DNA, the CDR3 is TGTGCCAGCAGCTCTCCCGGGTGGCAGGGTAGCGATGGCTACACCTTC. Translated, it gives CASSSPGWQGSDGYTF.

The chain uses TRBV28 and TRBJ2-7, with 9 positions matching TRBD2. Germline assignment: CDR1 MDHEN and CDR2 SYDVKM. The V gene end was trimmed by 5 bases and the J gene end by 3 bases; junction bases not matched to a gene: 8. The CDR3 runs to 15 residues. The CDR3 bases are TGTGCCAGCAGTCTACTAGCGGGCCTCAACTACGAGCAGTACTTC. Translation gives CASSLLAGLNYEQYF.

The V gene is TRBV11-2, the J gene TRBJ2-5, with a possible D match to TRBD1 (5 bases). The ends were cut back, 0 bases at V and 6 bases at J, with 11 bases in the middle. Germline-derived CDR1 and CDR2 are SGHAT and FQNNGV. The CDR3 has 14 residues. CDR3 sequence (DNA): TGTGCCAGCAGCTTAGATCAGGGCCCAAAGACCCAGTACTTC. As protein: CASSLDQGPKTQYF. Filled out from reference TRBV11-2 and TRBJ2-5, the complete variable domain reads EAGVAQSPRYKIIEKRQSVAFWCNPISGHATLYWYQQILGQGPKLLIQFQNNGVVDDSQLPKDRFSAERLKGVDSTLKIQPAKLEDSAVYLCASSLDQGPKTQYFGPGTRLLVL.

The chain has TRBV11-2 and TRBJ2-3, with unresolved D. Germline lookup yields CDR1 SGHAT and CDR2 FQNNGV. Between the trimmed V and J ends, which lost 5 bases and 3 bases, there was a span of 9 bases. The CDR3 loop spans 13 amino acids. Here the CDR3 reads CASSAQVTDTQYF. The CDR3 region has the DNA TGTGCCAGCAGCGCCCAAGTAACAGATACGCAGTATTTT. The full variable domain, in which reference TRBV11-2 and TRBJ2-3 provide the parts outside the CDR3, is EAGVAQSPRYKIIEKRQSVAFWCNPISGHATLYWYQQILGQGPKLLIQFQNNGVVDDSQLPKDRFSAERLKGVDSTLKIQPAKLEDSAVYLCASSAQVTDTQYFGPGTRLTVL.

V usage is TRBV5-1 and J usage is TRBJ2-1, with TRBD2 matching 8 bases. Germline V CDR1 and CDR2: SGHRS, YFSETQ. The CDR3 length is 15 residues. The junction had 6 bases not matched to a gene; V was cut back by 0 bases and J by 7 bases. The CDR3 loop reads CASSLGAGAGNEQFF. The CDR3 bases are TGCGCCAGCAGCTTGGGAGCGGGAGCGGGGAATGAGCAGTTCTTC.

The chain is built from TRBV19 and TRBJ1-2, with 8 bases fitting TRBD1. Germline loops: CDR1 LNHDA, CDR2 SQIVND (reference sequence). The CDR3 totals 21 residues. The V gene end was trimmed by 6 bases and the J gene end by 1 base; junction bases not matched to a gene: 25. Here the CDR3 reads CASRGLGQGRPIASVNYGYTF. Written as DNA, the CDR3 is TGTGCCAGTAGGGGACTTGGACAGGGCCGACCCATCGCTTCCGTTAACTATGGCTACACCTTC.

The rearrangement joins TRBV5-6 to TRBJ2-1; 8 bases map to TRBD2. The V gene end was trimmed by 2 bases and the J gene end by 6 bases; junction bases not matched to a gene: 4. This CDR3 region has 14 residues. Germline CDR1 SGHDT, CDR2 YYEEEE. The CDR3: CASSLTSGPNEQFF. The CDR3 DNA reads as TGTGCCAGCAGCTTAACTAGCGGCCCCAATGAGCAGTTCTTC.

There are a few counts of this clone. The chain recombines TRBV6-1 with TRBJ2-6; D possibly corresponds to TRBD1 (5 bases). The V and J ends lost 3 bases and 2 bases respectively, with 5 bases between them. This CDR3 region has 14 residues. CDR1 and CDR2 from the germline V gene are MNHNS and SASEGT. The CDR3 DNA follows: TGTGCCAGCAGTGACAGGGCTGGGGCCAACGTCCTGACTTTC. It translates to CASSDRAGANVLTF.

With respect to this clone: Other DNA sequences within the sample encode an identical CDR3. This chain uses TRBV10-3 with TRBJ2-5; 13 bases are a match to TRBD2. The CDR3 is made up of 15 amino acids. J was trimmed by 5 bases and V by 2 bases; bases with no gene match: 2. CDR1 is ENHRY, CDR2 SYGVKD, per germline. The CDR3 sequence is CAISERLAGGETQYF. DNA for the CDR3: TGTGCCATCAGTGAGAGACTAGCGGGAGGTGAGACCCAGTACTTC.

This rearrangement joins TRBV7-2 to TRBJ2-2; the D gene could be TRBD1 or TRBD2 (6 bases each). The CDR3 runs 15 residues. Germline CDR1 SGHTA, CDR2 FQGNSA. Between the trimmed V and J ends, which lost 5 bases and 6 bases, there was a span of 16 bases. The DNA for the CDR3 is TGTGCCAGCAGCCACAGGGACTTCCAATCCGGGGAGCTGTTTTTT. Translated, it gives CASSHRDFQSGELFF.

V is TRBV21-1 and J is TRBJ1-2; the DNA was not used to check the table's D call, TRBD1. TRBV21-1 is labeled a pseudogene. The CDR3 runs 16 residues. CDR3 nucleotide sequence: TGTGCCAGCAGCAAAGATCGGAACAGGAGTCGTAGTGGCTACACCTTC. Translating it yields CASSKDRNRSRSGYTF.

The J gene is TRBJ2-1, the V gene TRBV5-4; the D gene is possibly TRBD2 (6 bases). The CDR3 runs to 13 residues. Trimming cost V 2 bases and J 7 bases, with 10 bases left between them. Germline-derived CDR1 and CDR2 are SGHNT and YYREEE (reference sequence). CDR3 sequence reads: CASSLGGANEQFF. The CDR3 nucleotides are TGTGCCAGCAGCTTAGGCGGGGCTAATGAGCAGTTCTTC.

V gene TRBV9 combines with J gene TRBJ2-3, with TRBD1 matching 9 bases. The length of the CDR3 is 16 residues. Germline loops: CDR1 SGDLS, CDR2 YYNGEE. V lost 3 bases and J lost 3; bases outside the gene matches: 8. The CDR3 nucleotides are TGTGCCAGCAGCGGGACAGGGGCAAGTTCAACAGATACGCAGTATTTT. The encoded protein is CASSGTGASSTDTQYF.

This rearrangement joins TRBV18 to TRBJ1-1; 9 bases line up with TRBD1. There are 13 residues in the CDR3. Per germline, CDR1 KGHSH and CDR2 LQKENI. The V segment lost 4 bases and the J segment 4 bases; nucleotides outside the gene matches: 1. The CDR3 protein is CASSLQGATEAFF. CDR3 nucleotides: TGTGCCAGCTCACTACAGGGGGCCACTGAAGCTTTCTTT.

V gene TRBV2 combines with J gene TRBJ2-6; a possible D gene is TRBD1 (6 bases). V lost 4 bases, J lost 1 base, and 14 bases lay in between. Germline loops: CDR1 SNHLY, CDR2 FYNNEI. This CDR3 has 17 residues. The CDR3 DNA sequence: TGTGCCAGCAGTGGGGTCCAGGGGAGATCTGGGGCCAACGTCCTGACTTTC. Translation: CASSGVQGRSGANVLTF.

The V gene is TRBV6-5, the J gene TRBJ1-1; D remains ambiguous. With 5 bases removed from V and 5 bases from J, the gap between germline ends came to 18 bases. The CDR3 consists of 15 residues. CDR1 and CDR2 (germline): MNHEY, SVGAGI. The CDR3 is CASSKYPERSTEAFF. In DNA form, the CDR3 reads TGTGCCAGCAGTAAATACCCCGAGCGCAGTACTGAAGCTTTCTTT.

The gene calls are TRBV2 and TRBJ2-5, with 11 positions matching TRBD2. The CDR3 is 13 residues long. With V trimmed by 5 bases and J by 7 bases, 3 bases remained unmatched. The germline CDR1 and CDR2 sequences are SNHLY and FYNNEI. CDR3 region: CASSSTSGVTQYF. The CDR3 DNA reads as TGTGCCAGCAGTTCGACTAGCGGGGTGACCCAGTACTTC.